This TCR beta chain emerged from a study of T cells in Graves' hyperthyroidism and ophthalmopathy. From RNA transcripts, TCR beta CDR3 regions were amplified. The HTBI primer set served for first-round RT-PCR of the TCR CDR3. MiXCR, run by TCRdb on the multiplex PCR reads, gives a single entry per CDR3 protein. The repertoire holds more than 500,000 distinct CDR3 sequences, with approximately 15% as singletons. In patients aged 18 to 65, hyperthyroidism was newly diagnosed, with duration under 2 months. Remarks on this clonotype: Mismatch with germline at one junction end may stem from a read error.

Germline V CDR1 and CDR2: GTSNPN, SVGIG (reference sequence). The CDR3 covers 12 residues. J is TRBJ1-1 and V is TRBV30; D ambiguous. Sequenced: blood. This clonotype originated in a woman in her 40s with Graves' hyperthyroidism. The CDR3 protein is CAWNLMGTEALF. In DNA form, the CDR3 reads TGTGCCTGGAATTTAATGGGCACTGAAGCTCTCTTT.